The 12 T cell receptor beta chains in this list originate from one sample, sequenced in a study of OX40 agonist ivuxolimab in advanced cancers. Assay used: immunoSEQ multiplex PCR; TCRdb lists only in-frame clones, some missing. The sample has 45,000 to 65,000 clones, roughly 90% seen once. The specimen was CD4+ or CD8+ T cells sorted from blood, collected in a trial of the OX40 agonist ivuxolimab. The source of these receptors is an adult with an advanced solid tumor such as melanoma, head and neck, liver or kidney cancer.

V gene TRBV5-6 combines with J gene TRBJ2-5; D not certain. CDR3 length equals 15 residues. Between the trimmed V and J ends, which lost 6 bases and 2 bases, there was a span of 17 bases. Germline V gene sequence: CDR1 SGHDT, CDR2 YYEEEE. CDR3 residues: CASTRVGPFQETQYF. The DNA for the CDR3 is TGTGCCAGCACCCGGGTAGGACCTTTTCAAGAGACCCAGTACTTC.

V is TRBV30 and J is TRBJ2-3; TRBD2 aligns across 7 bases. This CDR3 is 13 amino acids long. CDR1 and CDR2 (germline): GTSNPN, SVGIG (reference sequence). Losses at the gene ends were 5 bases for V and 6 bases for J; bases not matched to a gene: 8. The CDR3: CAWSEERDDTQYF. In DNA, the CDR3 is TGTGCCTGGTCGGAGGAGCGGGACGATACGCAGTATTTT.

The chain employs TRBV28 and TRBJ2-4; D is unclear. There are 15 residues in the CDR3. In germline, CDR1 is MDHEN, CDR2 SYDVKM. The germline V and J ends were trimmed by 2 bases and 7 bases, with 15 bases remaining between them. This CDR3 reads CASSLSGPPDNIQYF. In DNA form, the CDR3 reads TGTGCCAGCAGTTTAAGTGGTCCGCCAGACAACATTCAGTACTTC.

The V call is TRBV11-3, the J call TRBJ2-2, with TRBD2 matching 11 bases. Germline loops: CDR1 SGHNT, CDR2 YENEEA. The CDR3 has 16 amino acids. With V trimmed by 5 bases and J by 5 bases, 7 bases remained unmatched. DNA for the CDR3: TGTGCCAGCAGCGCCGGAACTAGCGGGAGTACCGGGGAGCTGTTTTTT. Its translation: CASSAGTSGSTGELFF.

The count of this clone is one. V usage is TRBV7-9 and J usage is TRBJ2-3; 7 positions match TRBD2. Looked up from germline, CDR1 is SEHNR and CDR2 is FQNEAQ (reference sequence). The CDR3 covers 12 residues. The V gene end was trimmed by 5 bases and the J gene end by 10 bases; junction bases not matched to a gene: 6. DNA of the CDR3: TGTGCCAGCAGCAAAACTAGCGTTGCGCAGTATTTT. It is translated as CASSKTSVAQYF.

The V call is TRBV21-1, the J call TRBJ1-6. TRBV21-1 is labeled a pseudogene. This CDR3 region has 16 residues. The CDR3 reads CASSEESGTYNSPLHF. DNA for the CDR3: TGTGCCAGCAGCGAAGAATCCGGTACCTATAATTCACCCCTCCACTTT.

The J gene is TRBJ2-5, the V gene TRBV5-4; 7 bases are shared with TRBD2. The CDR3 runs to 16 residues. Germline trimming cut 0 bases from V and 5 bases from J; bases unmatched to any gene: 10. Germline loops: CDR1 SGHNT, CDR2 YYREEE (reference sequence). The CDR3 sequence is CASSLAGGPPRETQYF. CDR3 DNA sequence: TGTGCCAGCAGCTTGGCGGGAGGCCCCCCGCGGGAGACCCAGTACTTC.

The chain recombines TRBV5-8 with TRBJ1-2; D is unresolved. This CDR3 has 16 amino acids. Germline-derived CDR1 and CDR2 are SGHTS and YDEGEE. Trimming cost V 4 bases and J 2 bases, with 18 bases left between them. The CDR3 nucleotides are TGTGCCAGCAGCCACTCCATACACAGAAACAACTATGGCTACACCTTC. Protein sequence: CASSHSIHRNNYGYTF.

This chain uses TRBV15 with TRBJ2-1; D remains ambiguous. Germline-derived CDR1 and CDR2 are LNHNV and YYDKDF (reference sequence). V was cut by 3 bases and J by 7 bases, with 7 bases left in between. The CDR3 consists of 12 residues. The CDR3 coding sequence is TGTGCCACCAGCAGGAAGGGAAATGAGCAGTTCTTC. Its translation is CATSRKGNEQFF.

The chain recombines TRBV28 with TRBJ2-1, with 7 bases identical to TRBD1. The ends lost 7 bases at V and 4 bases at J; junction bases unmatched: 7. The germline V gene encodes CDR1 MDHEN and CDR2 SYDVKM. The CDR3 length is 14 residues. CDR3 sequence reads: CASKRDRVYNEQFF. CDR3 DNA sequence: TGTGCCAGCAAGCGAGACAGGGTATACAATGAGCAGTTCTTC.

This chain uses TRBV4-2 with TRBJ2-3, with 13 bases lining up with TRBD2. Germline V CDR1 and CDR2: LGHNA, YNFKEQ. CDR3 length equals 16 residues. V was clipped by 3 bases and J by 5 bases; unmatched bases: 5. The CDR3 DNA sequence: TGTGCCAGCAGCCAGAGGACTAGCGGGAGCGTAGATACGCAGTATTTT. It is translated as CASSQRTSGSVDTQYF.

The V and J genes are TRBV7-6 and TRBJ2-1; D remains unclear. V shed 5 bases and J shed 9 bases, with 14 bases lying between them. This CDR3 is 13 amino acids long. Germline loops: CDR1 SGHVS, CDR2 FNYEAQ. The CDR3 here is CASSPDGRGEQFF. The CDR3 coding sequence is TGTGCCAGCAGCCCCGACGGTAGAGGTGAGCAGTTCTTC.